The clone carrying this TCR beta chain occurred a few times. No antigen is known for it. Per the germline V gene, CDR1 is SEHNR and CDR2 is FQNEAQ (reference sequence). This CDR3 is built from 12 residues. Trimming removed 7 bases at V and 1 base at J, with 7 bases between. The sample originates from a study of T cell clonotyping in hematopoietic cell transplantation. Study observations and caveats: Recipient TCR diversity dropped after transplant; expanded clonotypes rose from day 30 to 180.

The table came from immunoSEQ multiplex PCR; TCRdb's copy has only in-frame clones and leaves some out. In the table there are approximately 70,000 clones, 90% to 95% of which are singletons. This chain joins TRBV7-9 and TRBJ1-1; D is undetermined. Sequencing was carried out using peripheral blood mononuclear cells. This clonotype was sampled from a man aged 45-65 years in good health. Some clones in this sample may be carry-over from other donors' samples. CDR3 protein: CASNMGNTEAFF. DNA for the CDR3: TGTGCCAGCAACATGGGGAACACTGAAGCTTTCTTT. Together with reference TRBV7-9 and TRBJ1-1, the CDR3 gives the full variable domain: DTGVSQNPRHKITKRGQNVTFRCDPISEHNRLYWYRQTLGQGPEFLTYFQNEAQLEKSRLLSDRFSAERPKGSFSTLEIQRTEQGDSAMYLCASNMGNTEAFFGQGTRLTVV.